This T cell receptor beta chain was profiled in a study of Graves' ophthalmopathy and Graves' hyperthyroidism. The sample holds many counts of this clonotype. The antigen remains unidentified. Study-wide points: Appearing in blood as well were most expanded thyroid clonotypes above 0.001 frequency.

Amplification targeted the TCR beta CDR3 regions, with RNA transcripts as the source material. HTBI primers were used in a first-round RT-PCR, which preceded a second-round multiplex PCR. MiXCR, run by TCRdb on the multiplex PCR reads, gives a single entry per CDR3 protein. The data show over a million distinct CDR3 sequences, roughly two fifths seen once. Per the germline V gene, CDR1 is SGHTA and CDR2 is FQGNSA. Deletions cut 6 bases from V and 9 bases from J, with 14 bases between. This CDR3 comprises 12 residues. Only newly diagnosed hyperthyroidism patients aged 18 to 65, with under 2 months' duration, were enrolled.

The chain employs TRBV7-2 and TRBJ1-1, with D perhaps TRBD1 (5 bases). This TCR was recovered from an adult man with Graves' hyperthyroidism. Sequencing input: peripheral blood or thyroid tissue (not recorded which). The CDR3 region is CASSPGAGKAFF. In DNA, the CDR3 is TGTGCCAGCAGTCCCGGGGCGGGGAAAGCTTTCTTT. Complete variable domain (other parts from reference TRBV7-2 and TRBJ1-1): GAGVSQSPSNKVTEKGKDVELRCDPISGHTALYWYRQSLGQGLEFLIYFQGNSAPDKSGLPSDRFSAERTGGSVSTLTIQRTQQEDSAVYLCASSPGAGKAFFGQGTRLTVV.